This TCR beta chain derives from a study of cytomegalovirus exposure and HLA in healthy donors. Points from the study as a whole: When a later analysis was performed, an Asian-associated ancestry cluster reportedly had fewer N-insertions than the roughly 700-donor mean. The likely origin of a cluster of highly shared sequence variants was a sequencing artifact.

For this clone: Its antigen is not identified.

PCR employed 60 Vbeta and 13 Jbeta primers. Generated by immunoSEQ multiplex PCR, the TCRdb table keeps only in-frame clones and is missing some. The table has 150,000 to 200,000 clones, about 86% seen once. CDR1 SGDLS and CDR2 YYNGEE come from the germline V gene. V shed 3 bases and J shed 5 bases, with 14 bases lying between them. The CDR3 extends over 14 amino acids. Specimen: PBMCs. V usage is TRBV9 and J usage is TRBJ1-1, with D hard to call. This receptor was taken from a woman between 18 and 29 years old in good health and CMV-seropositive. CDR3 amino acids: CASSATGVGTEAFF. CDR3 bases: TGTGCCAGCAGCGCGACGGGAGTTGGGACTGAAGCTTTCTTT.